This is a list of T cell receptor beta chains from one sample in a study of shared clonotypes between healthy human individuals. The data were produced by immunoSEQ multiplex PCR, yet TCRdb's version contains in-frame clones alone and is incomplete. The profile covers a few million clones, with approximately 95% appearing a single time and 0.35% to 0.5% taken by the ten largest. The specimen sequenced was naive CD4+ T cells from PBMCs. The receptors here all came from a man aged 18-30 years in good health. Some clones in this sample may be carry-over from other donors' samples. Each CDR3 is given with its conserved first and last residue. D genes are given only for firm matches. Size is stated for part of the rows, as once, few or many counts, or as a class when the clone is expanded.

V gene	clone size	D gene	J gene	CDR3 protein	CDR3 DNA
TRBV5-1	once	.	TRBJ2-3	CASSLVAATSTDTQYF	TGCGCCAGCAGCTTGGTGGCCGCTACTAGCACAGATACGCAGTATTTT
TRBV18	once	.	TRBJ2-7	CASSLTDTNYEQYF	TGTGCCAGCTCCCTGACGGACACCAACTACGAGCAGTACTTC
TRBV28	.	.	TRBJ1-5	CASSSGPTRGNQPQHF	TGTGCCAGCAGTTCGGGTCCTACACGGGGCAATCAGCCCCAGCATTTT
TRBV7-9	.	TRBD1	TRBJ1-5	CASSFTGGGQPQHF	TGTGCCAGCAGCTTTACAGGGGGCGGTCAGCCCCAGCATTTT
TRBV18	.	.	TRBJ2-7	CASSPPGRGAPYEQYF	TGTGCCAGCTCACCTCCGGGACGGGGGGCCCCCTACGAGCAGTACTTC
TRBV5-1	.	.	TRBJ2-7	CASSHDGTTYEQYF	TGCGCCAGCAGCCACGACGGGACCACCTACGAGCAGTACTTC
TRBV5-5	.	TRBD1	TRBJ2-5	CASSWGRGQSGETQYF	TGTGCCAGCAGCTGGGGTAGGGGACAGTCCGGAGAGACCCAGTACTTC
TRBV5-1	.	.	TRBJ1-3	CASSLAGSSGNTIYF	TGCGCCAGCAGCTTGGCGGGGAGCTCTGGAAACACCATATATTTT
TRBV6-6	.	.	TRBJ2-1	CASTPPGGRGEQFF	TGTGCCAGCACCCCCCCCGGGGGTAGAGGAGAGCAGTTCTTC
TRBV5-1	.	TRBD2	TRBJ2-1	CASRSGLADLNEQFF	TGCGCCAGCAGATCGGGACTAGCGGATCTCAATGAGCAGTTCTTC
TRBV9	.	.	TRBJ1-1	CASSQREVMNTEAFF	TGTGCCAGCAGCCAGAGGGAGGTAATGAACACTGAAGCTTTCTTT
TRBV30	.	.	TRBJ2-4	CAWGAAAKNIQYF	TGTGCCTGGGGGGCAGCAGCCAAAAACATTCAGTACTTC
TRBV7-8	.	TRBD1	TRBJ1-1	CASSPPTGGISEAFF	TGTGCCAGCAGCCCACCGACAGGGGGAATTAGTGAAGCTTTCTTT
TRBV10-3	.	.	TRBJ2-5	CAISESGATQETQYF	TGTGCCATCAGTGAGTCCGGGGCTACGCAAGAGACCCAGTACTTC
TRBV27	.	.	TRBJ2-5	CASRNSWETQYF	TGTGCCAGCCGAAATAGCTGGGAGACCCAGTACTTC
TRBV19	.	.	TRBJ1-1	CASHPGGGMNTEAFF	TGTGCCAGTCATCCTGGAGGGGGAATGAACACTGAAGCTTTCTTT
TRBV28	.	.	TRBJ2-7	CASSLGGRYEQYF	TGTGCCAGCAGTTTGGGGGGCAGGTACGAGCAGTACTTC
TRBV28	.	.	TRBJ2-2	CASSRGGDTGELFF	TGTGCCAGCAGCAGAGGAGGGGACACCGGGGAGCTGTTTTTT
TRBV2	.	TRBD2	TRBJ2-3	CASSESNIIAGTQYF	TGTGCCAGCAGTGAATCGAACATCATAGCGGGTACGCAGTATTTT
TRBV5-1	.	.	TRBJ2-5	CASSEGPIQETQYF	TGCGCCAGCAGCGAGGGGCCCATCCAAGAGACCCAGTACTTC
TRBV2	.	.	TRBJ2-3	CASNQGGWDTQYF	TGTGCCAGCAACCAGGGGGGATGGGATACGCAGTATTTT
TRBV19	.	TRBD2	TRBJ2-7	CASSNGLAGLSYEQYF	TGTGCCAGTAGTAATGGACTAGCGGGGTTATCCTACGAGCAGTACTTC
TRBV7-9	.	.	TRBJ1-2	CASSLASGNDGYTF	TGTGCCAGCAGCTTAGCTTCAGGGAACGATGGCTACACCTTC
TRBV6-4	.	TRBD2	TRBJ2-2	CASSDSNSGLPTGELFF	TGTGCCAGCAGTGACTCGAATTCGGGACTACCTACCGGGGAGCTGTTTTTT
TRBV29-1	.	.	TRBJ2-3	CSVGTGSSTDTQYF	TGCAGCGTTGGGACGGGCTCAAGCACAGATACGCAGTATTTT
TRBV10-3	.	.	TRBJ2-7	CAISHSGAYEQYF	TGTGCCATCAGTCATAGCGGTGCCTACGAGCAGTACTTC
TRBV7-2	.	.	TRBJ1-1	CASSRRRNTEAFF	TGTGCCAGCAGCAGAAGAAGAAACACTGAAGCTTTCTTT